One sample yielded the 27 T cell receptor beta chains listed below, sequenced in a study of T-cell memory formation after mild COVID-19. TCRdb re-derived calls from the 5' RACE reads in MiXCR, one entry per CDR3 protein. The sample lists approximately 390,000 distinct CDR3 sequences, about a sixth occurring once. The sequencing sample was made of PBMCs or a T cell subset sorted from them (not recorded which). The receptors originated from a man aged 18 to 29 who had mild COVID-19 (a few samples of this study predate the infection). Cell type and time point are not known.

The J gene is TRBJ2-3, the V gene TRBV30, with D possibly called TRBD1 or TRBD2 (5 bases each). The CDR3 contains 14 residues. Germline CDR1 GTSNPN, CDR2 SVGIG (reference sequence). V lost 1 base and J lost 3, with 11 bases in between. The CDR3 DNA reads TGTGCCTGGAGTGAGAGTTGGGGGACAGATACGCAGTATTTT. Encoded protein: CAWSESWGTDTQYF.

This clonotype was observed a handful of times. The V and J genes are TRBV11-3 and TRBJ2-1, with D perhaps TRBD1 (6 bases). The V gene's germline CDR1 is SGHNT and CDR2 YENEEA. The CDR3 is made up of 14 amino acids. V lost 3 bases to trimming and J lost 4 bases, with 10 bases between them. The CDR3 is CASSFQGRYNEQFF. The CDR3 coding sequence is TGTGCCAGCAGCTTCCAGGGGCGATACAATGAGCAGTTCTTC.

This clonotype was seen more than once but under ten times. This chain links TRBV29-1 with TRBJ2-2; D is ambiguous. The ends were cut back, 5 bases at V and 0 bases at J, with 7 bases in the middle. The CDR3 has 13 amino acids. Germline assignment: CDR1 SQVTM and CDR2 ANQGSEA. The DNA for the CDR3 is TGCAGCGTTTCGCATCCGAACACCGGGGAGCTGTTTTTT. It codes for CSVSHPNTGELFF.

A few counts support this clonotype. V gene TRBV12-3 or TRBV12-4 combines with J gene TRBJ2-2, with D possibly TRBD2 on 5 matching bases. The length of the CDR3 is 17 residues. V dropped 6 bases and J dropped 0 bases, with 17 bases sitting between them. In DNA, the CDR3 is TGTGCCAGCAGCTCCCGGGGTCTTTGGTCGAACACCGGGGAGCTGTTTTTT. This encodes CASSSRGLWSNTGELFF.

CDR3 DNA sequence: TGTGCCAGCAGCCTACGGGTCTACGAGCAGTACTTC. Its protein product is CASSLRVYEQYF. The V call is TRBV12-3 or TRBV12-4, the J call TRBJ2-7; D is uncertain. V lost 6 bases and J lost 3, with 9 bases in between. CDR3 length equals 12 residues.

The V and J genes are TRBV4-1 and TRBJ2-2, with TRBD2 identical over 7 bases. This CDR3 spans 16 amino acids. With 1 base clipped from V and 4 bases from J, the junction kept 6 bases outside the gene matches. Germline loops: CDR1 MGHRA, CDR2 YSYEKL. Written as DNA, the CDR3 is TGCGCCAGCAGCCAAGGGGTAGCGGGCCTCACCGGGGAGCTGTTTTTT. It yields the protein CASSQGVAGLTGELFF.

The chain couples TRBV2 to TRBJ2-2; unclear D gene. V gave up 7 bases and J gave up 0 bases, with 15 bases separating them. Germline V CDR1 and CDR2: SNHLY, FYNNEI. The CDR3 runs 16 residues. CDR3 sequence: CASKGSYAANTGELFF. CDR3 DNA: TGTGCCAGCAAGGGCAGCTACGCCGCGAACACCGGGGAGCTGTTTTTT.

This sequence joins TRBV4-1 and TRBJ2-3; possibly TRBD2 for D (7 bases). The germline V and J ends were trimmed by 7 bases and 0 bases, with 17 bases remaining between them. The germline V gene encodes CDR1 MGHRA and CDR2 YSYEKL. The CDR3 is 16 amino acids. The CDR3 DNA follows: TGCGCCAGCAAGGGGGGGTTAGCGTCTAGCACAGATACGCAGTATTTT. Amino acids: CASKGGLASSTDTQYF.

The table lists this clonotype with a few counts. The gene calls are TRBV15 and TRBJ2-5, with 9 bases fitting TRBD2. Trimming cost V 2 bases and J 5 bases; bases outside gene matches: 6. Germline values: CDR1 LNHNV, CDR2 YYDKDF (reference sequence). The CDR3 loop spans 15 amino acids. The CDR3 protein is CATSRPAGGHETQYF. CDR3 in DNA: TGTGCCACCAGCAGACCAGCGGGGGGCCACGAGACCCAGTACTTC.

This chain connects TRBV15 to TRBJ1-6; 9 bases align to TRBD1. The V gene end was trimmed by 11 bases and the J gene end by 9 bases; junction bases not matched to a gene: 5. The length of the CDR3 is 12 residues. The germline gives CDR1 LNHNV, CDR2 YYDKDF (reference sequence). The CDR3 coding sequence is TGTGCCGGTGGGACAGGGTCTTCACCCCTCCACTTT. Residues: CAGGTGSSPLHF.

The V gene is TRBV28, the J gene TRBJ2-5, with D perhaps TRBD2 (5 bases). Looked up from germline, CDR1 is MDHEN and CDR2 is SYDVKM. The CDR3 consists of 14 residues. V lost 2 bases and J 5 bases, leaving 12 bases between the germline ends. The CDR3: CASSLRRVIETQYF. CDR3 nucleotide sequence: TGTGCCAGCAGTTTACGGCGGGTCATTGAGACCCAGTACTTC.

The rearrangement links TRBV5-1 to TRBJ2-1, with 8 bases lining up with TRBD1. This CDR3 spans 14 amino acids. From germline, CDR1 is SGHRS and CDR2 YFSETQ. Germline trimming cut 4 bases from V and 7 bases from J; bases unmatched to any gene: 7. The CDR3 DNA sequence: TGCGCCAGCAGCCCAGGACAGGGTTTTAATGAGCAGTTCTTC. Its protein product is CASSPGQGFNEQFF.

This clonotype appeared a few times. This sequence joins TRBV5-8 and TRBJ2-3; D is undetermined. The germline V and J ends were trimmed by 0 bases and 2 bases, with 13 bases remaining between them. The length of the CDR3 is 16 residues. CDR1 is SGHTS and CDR2 is YDEGEE in the germline V gene. In DNA form, the CDR3 reads TGTGCCAGCAGCTTGGGGGCCACCATGGACACAGATACGCAGTATTTT. Translating it yields CASSLGATMDTDTQYF.

V usage is TRBV4-1 and J usage is TRBJ1-1; D gene ambiguous. Germline CDR1 MGHRA, CDR2 YSYEKL. The CDR3 runs 16 residues. V lost 1 base to trimming and J lost 3 bases, with 15 bases between them. CDR3 in DNA: TGCGCCAGCAGCCAAGGGGATGGAGAGACGGACACTGAAGCTTTCTTT. This sequence encodes CASSQGDGETDTEAFF.

V usage is TRBV6-2 or TRBV6-3 and J usage is TRBJ2-1; 12 nucleotides match TRBD1. Germline CDR1 is MNHEY and CDR2 is SVGEGT. The CDR3 extends over 15 amino acids. V dropped 6 bases and J dropped 8; count of bases not matched to a gene: 8. The CDR3 loop reads CASRPKGTGGYEQFF. As DNA, the CDR3 is TGTGCCAGCAGACCTAAGGGGACAGGGGGCTATGAGCAGTTCTTC.

The chain combines TRBV19 with TRBJ2-5; 10 positions match TRBD1. After removal of 4 bases from V and 5 bases from J, the junction contained 4 bases not matched to a gene. CDR1 is LNHDA, CDR2 SQIVND, per germline (reference sequence). The CDR3 runs 14 residues. CDR3 nucleotide sequence: TGTGCCAGTAGTACGACAGGGGGCGAGGAGACCCAGTACTTC. Its translation is CASSTTGGEETQYF.

A few counts support this clonotype. The chain joins TRBV5-4 to TRBJ2-3; D gene unclear. This CDR3 has 13 residues. The ends were cut back, 5 bases at V and 0 bases at J, with 7 bases in the middle. The germline V gene encodes CDR1 SGHNT and CDR2 YYREEE (reference sequence). The chain's CDR3 is CASRTFSTDTQYF. The CDR3 DNA is TGTGCCAGCAGGACGTTCAGCACAGATACGCAGTATTTT.

The rearrangement uses TRBV7-8 and TRBJ2-7; the D call may be TRBD1 or TRBD2 (6 bases each). Trimming removed 2 bases at V and 8 bases at J, with 22 bases between. The germline V gene has CDR1 SGHVS and CDR2 FQNEAQ. The CDR3 loop spans 16 amino acids. The CDR3 DNA follows: TGTGCCAGCAGCTTAAGGGGGGCTCCTGGATCTATGAAGCAGTACGTC. As protein: CASSLRGAPGSMKQYV.

This clonotype has more than one count but fewer than ten. The chain couples TRBV9 to TRBJ2-3; TRBD2 aligns across 11 bases. Germline CDR1 is SGDLS and CDR2 is YYNGEE. With 3 bases clipped from V and 0 bases from J, the junction kept 3 bases outside the gene matches. The CDR3 is made up of 16 amino acids. CDR3 sequence (DNA): TGTGCCAGCAGCGCTAGCGGGGGGTTTAGCACAGATACGCAGTATTTT. Translating it yields CASSASGGFSTDTQYF.

This rearrangement joins TRBV6-5 to TRBJ2-2, with D uncertain. Per germline, CDR1 MNHEY and CDR2 SVGAGI. The CDR3 consists of 15 residues. Trimming took off 1 base at V and 3 bases at J, with 9 bases between the two ends. This chain's CDR3 is CASSYYAGYTGELFF. In nucleotides, the CDR3 is TGTGCCAGCAGTTACTATGCCGGATACACCGGGGAGCTGTTTTTT.

At least ten counts were recorded for this clonotype. V is TRBV7-6 and J is TRBJ2-3, with D hard to call. CDR3 length: 13 residues. The V end was cut by 6 bases, the J end by 0 bases, with 7 bases between. The V gene's germline CDR1 is SGHVS and CDR2 FNYEAQ. The DNA for the CDR3 is TGTGCCAGCAGTCCCACTAGCACAGATACGCAGTATTTT. It translates to CASSPTSTDTQYF. The full variable domain, rest sourced from reference TRBV7-6 and TRBJ2-3, is GAGVSQSPRYKVTKRGQDVALRCDPISGHVSLYWYRQALGQGPEFLTYFNYEAQQDKSGLPNDRFSAERPEGSISTLTIQRTEQRDSAMYRCASSPTSTDTQYFGPGTRLTVL.

This clonotype occurred a few times. The CDR3 nucleotides read TGTGCCAGCAGCCCGAGTCGGGACTATATTGAGACCCAGTACTTC. Amino acids: CASSPSRDYIETQYF. V usage is TRBV7-9 and J usage is TRBJ2-5, with 7 bases matching TRBD2. The CDR3 consists of 15 residues. V lost 5 bases and J lost 5; bases outside the gene matches: 11. Germline CDR1 reads SEHNR; CDR2 reads FQNEAQ (reference sequence).

The table lists this clonotype with a few counts. The chain uses TRBV6-5 and TRBJ1-1, with D possibly TRBD1 on 6 matching bases. The CDR3 is 16 residues long. Germline V lookup: CDR1 MNHEY, CDR2 SVGAGI. Trimming pared 6 bases from V and 4 bases from J, leaving 21 bases between. CDR3 DNA sequence: TGTGCCAGCAGGACCCCAGGGAAGGGGGAATCCACTGAAGCTTTCTTT. Translation gives CASRTPGKGESTEAFF.

This clonotype has more than one count but fewer than ten. The V and J genes are TRBV10-3 and TRBJ2-3; D is unclear. CDR3 length equals 12 residues. Trimming left V 5 bases short and J 0 bases short, with 3 bases between. Per the germline V gene, CDR1 is ENHRY and CDR2 is SYGVKD. The CDR3 bases are TGTGCCATCAGTTCCAGCACAGATACGCAGTATTTT. It translates to CAISSSTDTQYF.

This clonotype was seen many times. The chain uses TRBV4-1 and TRBJ2-5; D gene uncertain. The germline V gene encodes CDR1 MGHRA and CDR2 YSYEKL. The germline V and J ends were trimmed by 3 bases and 3 bases, with 20 bases remaining between them. CDR3 size: 17 residues. DNA of the CDR3: TGCGCCAGCAGCCAGCGTCCCCCCGTGTCCTTAGAAGAGACCCAGTACTTC. This sequence encodes CASSQRPPVSLEETQYF.

In its sample, this clonotype was seen a few times. Mismatch with germline at one junction end may stem from a read error. The rearrangement uses TRBV5-6 and TRBJ2-1; either TRBD1 or TRBD2 may fit D (6 bases each). Germline values: CDR1 SGHDT, CDR2 YYEEEE. The CDR3 length is 14 residues. Here the CDR3 DNA reads TGTGCCAGCAGCAGGGGGGCGGTCTACAGTGAGCAGTTCTTC. Amino acids: CASSRGAVYSEQFF.

This chain connects TRBV6-1 to TRBJ1-1; the D gene is possibly TRBD1 (5 bases). Trimming stripped 6 bases from V and 0 bases from J, with 20 bases between. The CDR3 is 17 residues long. Germline values: CDR1 MNHNS, CDR2 SASEGT. CDR3: CASRFRSGTSMNTEAFF. CDR3 in DNA: TGTGCCAGCAGATTTAGGTCCGGGACGTCGATGAACACTGAAGCTTTCTTT.